This T cell receptor (beta chain) derives from a study of blood T cell repertoires in COVID-19. Study-level background: Acute and convalescent COVID-19 samples came from the United States, Italy and Spain.

Per the original methods: Estimation of nucleated cell counts was performed using reference gene primer amplification. Some clones are missing from TCRdb's copy, which holds only in-frame ones; the method was immunoSEQ multiplex PCR. V and J calls plus clone size are reproduced from that table; the DNA served to infer D and trimming. The profile covers roughly 260,000 clones, with under 90% appearing a single time and 3% to 4.5% taken by the ten largest. V shed 4 bases and J shed 1 base, with 22 bases lying between them. From germline, CDR1 is MGHRA and CDR2 YSYEKL. CDR3 length: 18 residues. Those enrolled, adults aged roughly 18 to 95 years, came from about two dozen US areas. Participant-given clinical history determined each cohort assignment. This clone is a singleton in its sample.

The sequence was collected from a woman between 40 and 50 years old who had been exposed to COVID-19. The sequenced material came from PBMCs or T cells enriched from blood (not recorded which). V and J are TRBV4-1 and TRBJ1-2; a possible D gene is TRBD1 (6 bases). DNA of the CDR3: TGCGCCAGCAGCCCCCGCTTGGCAGGGGCAGCGGTTAACTATGGCTACACCTTC. Translating it yields CASSPRLAGAAVNYGYTF.